This entry lists 16 T cell receptor beta chains sequenced from one sample in a study of CD8 T cells in Susac syndrome. Random hexamers primed reverse transcription of about 0.45 to 1 ug RNA. TCRdb recomputed calls from the immunoSEQ multiplex PCR reads with MiXCR, one row per CDR3 protein. The sample lists approximately 94,000 distinct CDR3 sequences; 95% were seen once. Sequencing was performed on CD8+ T cells from PBMCs. These receptors originate from a human donor with Susac syndrome.

The gene calls are TRBV9 and TRBJ1-6; TRBD1 aligns across 7 bases. The CDR3 runs 14 residues. V trimming: 4 bases; J trimming: 10 bases; junction bases outside the gene matches: 8. Germline assignment: CDR1 SGDLS and CDR2 YYNGEE. CDR3 residues: CASSPRRQGSPLHF. CDR3 nucleotide sequence: TGTGCCAGCAGCCCCCGACGACAGGGATCACCCCTCCACTTT.

The gene calls are TRBV4-1 and TRBJ1-4, with unresolved D. Trimming took off 4 bases at V and 6 bases at J, with 12 bases between the two ends. The germline gives CDR1 MGHRA, CDR2 YSYEKL. The CDR3 is 14 amino acids. The CDR3, as DNA: TGCGCCAGCAGCCGCGGGCCAAGGGATGAAAAACTGTTTTTT. Protein sequence: CASSRGPRDEKLFF.

J is TRBJ2-1 and V is TRBV28, with 7 bases that match TRBD1. CDR3 size: 17 residues. V gave up 8 bases and J gave up 2 bases; unmatched junction bases: 15. Germline V gene lookup returns CDR1 MDHEN and CDR2 SYDVKM. For the CDR3, the DNA is TGTGCCAGCTCCGTCCCACCCAACAGGGGACCCTACAATGAGCAGTTCTTC. Translation: CASSVPPNRGPYNEQFF.

The CDR3 region is CASSQSGTGELFF. The CDR3 coding sequence is TGTGCCAGCAGCCAGAGCGGGACCGGGGAGCTGTTTTTT. The chain couples TRBV4-2 to TRBJ2-2, with D possibly being TRBD2 (6 bases). The CDR3 is 13 residues long. The germline V gene encodes CDR1 LGHNA and CDR2 YNFKEQ. V lost 3 bases to trimming and J lost 5 bases, with 7 bases between them.

The chain links TRBV7-2 to TRBJ1-2; the D gene is possibly TRBD1 (5 bases). V was pared by 7 bases and J by 7 bases, with 10 bases between. The CDR3 is 11 amino acids. The germline V gene has CDR1 SGHTA and CDR2 FQGNSA. DNA of the CDR3: TGTGCCAGCACGGGGGGTGGTGGCTACACCTTC. Its protein product is CASTGGGGYTF.

The chain employs TRBV5-1 and TRBJ1-6; D is possibly TRBD1 (5 bases). Germline loops: CDR1 SGHRS, CDR2 YFSETQ. V lost 4 bases, J lost 9 bases, and 17 bases lay in between. This CDR3 spans 15 amino acids. CDR3 sequence reads: CASSPGGPGGSPLHF. The CDR3, as DNA: TGCGCCAGCAGCCCCGGGGGACCAGGCGGTTCACCCCTCCACTTT.

The V and J genes are TRBV27 and TRBJ2-3; perhaps TRBD2 as D (5 bases). In germline, CDR1 is MNHEY, CDR2 SMNVEV (reference sequence). The CDR3 loop spans 12 amino acids. V was cut by 6 bases and J by 6 bases, with 10 bases left in between. Here the CDR3 reads CASSHPSDTQYF. CDR3 DNA sequence: TGTGCCAGCAGCCACCCTAGCGATACGCAGTATTTT.

V is TRBV4-1 and J is TRBJ2-1, with D tentatively TRBD2 (6 bases). Looked up from germline, CDR1 is MGHRA and CDR2 is YSYEKL. Deletions cut 3 bases from V and 8 bases from J, with 14 bases between. This CDR3 is built from 14 residues. CDR3 DNA sequence: TGCGCCAGCAGCCACCGACTAGTTCGCGATGAGCAGTTCTTC. Translating it yields CASSHRLVRDEQFF.

The V and J genes are TRBV20-1 and TRBJ1-6; D gene ambiguous. The CDR3 runs 14 residues. V was shortened by 5 bases and J by 2 bases, with 10 bases between the two germline ends. Germline values: CDR1 DFQATT, CDR2 SNEGSKA (reference sequence). The CDR3 DNA follows: TGCAGTGCTGTGGAAAACACCTATAATTCACCCCTCCACTTT. This codes for CSAVENTYNSPLHF.

The J gene is TRBJ1-1, the V gene TRBV20-1; D is unclear. The CDR3 has 13 residues. Per the germline V gene, CDR1 is DFQATT and CDR2 is SNEGSKA (reference sequence). Trimming left V 0 bases short and J 4 bases short, with 9 bases between. The CDR3, as DNA: TGCAGTGCTAGAGATTTGAGGGCCACTGAAGCTTTCTTT. Residues: CSARDLRATEAFF.

This rearrangement joins TRBV12-3 or TRBV12-4 to TRBJ2-3; tentative D call: TRBD2 (6 bases). This CDR3 is 12 amino acids long. The V end lost 7 bases, the J end lost 7 bases, and 12 bases lay between the germline ends. The CDR3 DNA is TGTGCCAGCATTCGAACTAGCAATACGCAGTATTTT. Amino acids: CASIRTSNTQYF.

The chain combines TRBV20-1 with TRBJ1-5; 10 bases line up with TRBD1. This CDR3 comprises 15 residues. Trimming cost V 0 bases and J 9 bases; bases outside gene matches: 8. CDR1 DFQATT and CDR2 SNEGSKA come from the germline V gene (reference sequence). The CDR3 DNA reads as TGCAGTGCTAGAGAATCGGGACAGGGGCTTGGGCCCCAGCATTTT. It specifies CSARESGQGLGPQHF.

The genes are TRBV3-1 and TRBJ1-2; tentatively, D is TRBD1 (6 bases). V lost 4 bases and J 8 bases, leaving 8 bases between the germline ends. This CDR3 comprises 11 residues. CDR1 LGHDT and CDR2 YNNKEL come from the germline V gene (reference sequence). The CDR3 coding sequence is TGTGCCAGCAGCCTCCAGGGGGGCTACACCTTC. Residues: CASSLQGGYTF.

This chain connects TRBV2 to TRBJ2-7; D is possibly TRBD2 (6 bases). Deletions cut 7 bases from V and 0 bases from J, with 10 bases between. The CDR3 is 13 residues long. Germline V lookup: CDR1 SNHLY, CDR2 FYNNEI. The CDR3 bases are TGTGCCAGCATAGGGACTCCCTCCTACGAGCAGTACTTC. This codes for CASIGTPSYEQYF.

The chain employs TRBV28 and TRBJ1-2; TRBD1 agrees at 7 bases. Germline-derived CDR1 and CDR2 are MDHEN and SYDVKM. The CDR3 has 15 amino acids. The junction had 11 bases not matched to a gene; V was cut back by 4 bases and J by 6 bases. The chain's CDR3 is CASSSGGGKRHGYTF. The CDR3 nucleotides read TGTGCCAGCAGTTCAGGAGGGGGCAAGAGGCATGGCTACACCTTC.

The genes are TRBV20-1 and TRBJ2-5; the D call may be TRBD1 or TRBD2 (5 bases each). This CDR3 contains 13 residues. The germline CDR1 and CDR2 sequences are DFQATT and SNEGSKA (reference sequence). The V end was cut by 1 base, the J end by 5 bases, with 11 bases between. CDR3 residues: CSARAGPAETQYF. CDR3 in DNA: TGCAGTGCTAGAGCGGGACCCGCGGAGACCCAGTACTTC.